Listed below are T cell receptor beta chains from one sample, sequenced in a study of shared clonotypes between healthy human individuals. The assay was immunoSEQ multiplex PCR, and TCRdb's table has in-frame clones only and misses some. The sample records 2 million to 2.5 million clones, 85% to 95% being singletons. Specimen: naive CD4+ T cells sorted from blood. These receptors were taken from a man between 18 and 35 years old in good health. Both conserved end residues are part of each CDR3. A D gene is named only where the DNA matches it firmly.

D	V	J	CDR3	DNA
TRBD2	TRBV9	TRBJ2-2	CASSVAAGALNTGELFF	TGTGCCAGCAGCGTAGCAGCGGGGGCGCTAAACACCGGGGAGCTGTTTTTT
NA	TRBV9	TRBJ2-2	CASSPRTSIPTGELFF	TGTGCCAGCAGCCCCCGGACATCTATCCCCACCGGGGAGCTGTTTTTT
TRBD1	TRBV7-6	TRBJ1-1	CASSRTGGLAFF	TGTGCCAGCAGCAGGACAGGAGGGTTGGCTTTCTTT
NA	TRBV10-3	TRBJ1-2	CAISESAVTNYGYTF	TGTGCCATCAGTGAGTCGGCAGTGACTAACTATGGCTACACCTTC
NA	TRBV5-1	TRBJ1-3	CASSFGRQSSGNTIYF	TGCGCCAGCAGCTTTGGACGGCAGAGCTCTGGAAACACCATATATTTT
TRBD1	TRBV5-4	TRBJ1-4	CASSFDRAAEKLFF	TGTGCCAGCAGCTTCGACAGGGCGGCGGAAAAACTGTTTTTT
TRBD1	TRBV18	TRBJ1-5	CASSPGQGYQPQHF	TGTGCCAGCTCACCAGGACAGGGGTATCAGCCCCAGCATTTT
TRBD1	TRBV5-8	TRBJ1-1	CASSWWTGNTEAFF	TGTGCCAGCAGCTGGTGGACAGGGAACACTGAAGCTTTCTTT
NA	TRBV4-3	TRBJ2-1	CASSREPSGTYNEQFF	TGCGCCAGCAGCCGTGAACCGAGCGGTACCTACAATGAGCAGTTCTTC
NA	TRBV30	TRBJ2-3	CAWSTGPGYGTDTQYF	TGTGCCTGGAGTACCGGGCCGGGGTATGGCACAGATACGCAGTATTTT